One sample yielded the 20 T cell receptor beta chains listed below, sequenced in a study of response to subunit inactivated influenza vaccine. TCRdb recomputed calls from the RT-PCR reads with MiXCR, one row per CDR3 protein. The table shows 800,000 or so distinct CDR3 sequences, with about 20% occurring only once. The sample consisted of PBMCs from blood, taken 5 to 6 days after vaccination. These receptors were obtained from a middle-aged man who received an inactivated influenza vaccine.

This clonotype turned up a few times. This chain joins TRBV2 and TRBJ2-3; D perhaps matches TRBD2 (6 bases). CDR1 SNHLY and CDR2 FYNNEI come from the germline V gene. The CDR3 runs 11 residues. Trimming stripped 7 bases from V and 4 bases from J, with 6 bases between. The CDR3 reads CASKRADTQYF. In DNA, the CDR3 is TGTGCCAGCAAGCGGGCAGATACGCAGTATTTT.

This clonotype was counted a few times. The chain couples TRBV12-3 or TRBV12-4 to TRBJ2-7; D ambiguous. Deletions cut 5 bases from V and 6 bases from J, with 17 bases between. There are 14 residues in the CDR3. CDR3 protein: CASSTNSLGLEQYF. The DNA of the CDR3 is TGTGCCAGCAGTACCAACTCTCTCGGGCTCGAGCAGTACTTC.

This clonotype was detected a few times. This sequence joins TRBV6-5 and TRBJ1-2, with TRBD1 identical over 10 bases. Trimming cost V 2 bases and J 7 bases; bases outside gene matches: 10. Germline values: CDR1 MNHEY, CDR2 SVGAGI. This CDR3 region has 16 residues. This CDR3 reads CASSYGGGTGAGGYTF. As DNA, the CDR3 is TGTGCCAGCAGTTACGGTGGTGGGACAGGGGCTGGTGGCTACACCTTC.

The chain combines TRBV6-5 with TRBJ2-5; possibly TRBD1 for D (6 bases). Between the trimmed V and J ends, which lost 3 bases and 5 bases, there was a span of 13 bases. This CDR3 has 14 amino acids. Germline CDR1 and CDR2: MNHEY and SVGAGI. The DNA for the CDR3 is TGTGCCAGCAGTTATTCACAGGGATTTGAGACCCAGTACTTC. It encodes CASSYSQGFETQYF.

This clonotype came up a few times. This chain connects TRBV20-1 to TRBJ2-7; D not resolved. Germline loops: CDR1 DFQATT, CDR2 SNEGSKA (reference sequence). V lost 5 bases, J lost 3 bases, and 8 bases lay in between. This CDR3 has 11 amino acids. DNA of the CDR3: TGCAGTGCTCAGACTCTCTACGAGCAGTACTTC. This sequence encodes CSAQTLYEQYF.

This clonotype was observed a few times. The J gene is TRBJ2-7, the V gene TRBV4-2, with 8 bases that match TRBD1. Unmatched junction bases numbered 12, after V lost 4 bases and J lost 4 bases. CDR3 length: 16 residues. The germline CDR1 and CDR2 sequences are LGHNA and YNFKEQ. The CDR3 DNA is TGTGCCAGCAGCCCTTCATATCAGGGGGCTACGTACGAGCAGTACTTC. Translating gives CASSPSYQGATYEQYF.

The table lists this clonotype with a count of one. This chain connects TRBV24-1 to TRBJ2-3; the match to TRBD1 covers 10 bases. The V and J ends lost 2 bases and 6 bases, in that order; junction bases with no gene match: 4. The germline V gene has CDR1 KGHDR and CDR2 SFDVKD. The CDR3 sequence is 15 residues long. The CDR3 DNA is TGTGCCACCAGTGATTGGGGACAGGGGAAGGATACGCAGTATTTT. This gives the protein CATSDWGQGKDTQYF.

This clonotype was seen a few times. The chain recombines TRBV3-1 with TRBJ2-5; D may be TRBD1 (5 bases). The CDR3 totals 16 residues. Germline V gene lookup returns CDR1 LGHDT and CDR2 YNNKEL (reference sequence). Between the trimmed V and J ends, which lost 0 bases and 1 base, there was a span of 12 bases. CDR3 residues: CASSQDTQAFQETQYF. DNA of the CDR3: TGTGCCAGCAGCCAAGACACACAGGCTTTCCAAGAGACCCAGTACTTC.

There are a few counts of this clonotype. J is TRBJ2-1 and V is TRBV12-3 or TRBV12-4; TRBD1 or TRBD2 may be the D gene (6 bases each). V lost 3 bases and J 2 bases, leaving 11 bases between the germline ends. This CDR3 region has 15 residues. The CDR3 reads CASSLTGATYNEQFF. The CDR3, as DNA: TGTGCCAGCAGTTTGACGGGGGCAACCTACAATGAGCAGTTCTTC.

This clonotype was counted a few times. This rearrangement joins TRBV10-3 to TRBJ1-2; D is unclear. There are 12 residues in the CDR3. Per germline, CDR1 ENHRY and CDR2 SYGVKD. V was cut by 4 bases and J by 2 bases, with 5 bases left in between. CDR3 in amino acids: CAISAENYGYTF. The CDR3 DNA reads TGTGCCATCAGTGCGGAGAACTATGGCTACACCTTC.

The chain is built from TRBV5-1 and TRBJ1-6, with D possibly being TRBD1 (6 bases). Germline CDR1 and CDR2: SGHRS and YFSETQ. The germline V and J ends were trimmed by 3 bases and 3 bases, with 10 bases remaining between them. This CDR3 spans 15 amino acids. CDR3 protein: CASSSDSFYNSPLHF. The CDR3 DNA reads TGCGCCAGCAGCTCGGACAGCTTCTATAATTCACCCCTCCACTTT.

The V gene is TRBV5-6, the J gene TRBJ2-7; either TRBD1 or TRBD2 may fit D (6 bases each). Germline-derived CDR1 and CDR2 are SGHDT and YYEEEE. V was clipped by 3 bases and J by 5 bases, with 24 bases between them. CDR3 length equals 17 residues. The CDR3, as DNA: TGTGCCAGCAGCTGGGGGCCTGGGACGGGAGAGGGGAACGAGCAGTACTTC. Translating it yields CASSWGPGTGEGNEQYF.

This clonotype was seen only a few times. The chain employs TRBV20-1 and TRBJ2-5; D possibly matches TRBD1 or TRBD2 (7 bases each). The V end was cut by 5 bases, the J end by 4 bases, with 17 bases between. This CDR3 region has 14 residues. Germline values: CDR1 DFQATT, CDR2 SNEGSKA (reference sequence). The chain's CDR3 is CSAGRTGGGETQYF. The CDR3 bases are TGCAGTGCTGGACGGACAGGCGGGGGAGAGACCCAGTACTTC.

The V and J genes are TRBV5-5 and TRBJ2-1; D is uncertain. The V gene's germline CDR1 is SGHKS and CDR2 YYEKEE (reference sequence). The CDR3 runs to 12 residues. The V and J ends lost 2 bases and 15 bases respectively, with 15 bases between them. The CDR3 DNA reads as TGTGCCAGCAGCTTTCATACAGCCGGTGGGTTCTTC. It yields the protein CASSFHTAGGFF. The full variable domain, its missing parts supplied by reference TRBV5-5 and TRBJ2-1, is DAGVTQSPTHLIKTRGQQVTLRCSPISGHKSVSWYQQVLGQGPQFIFQYYEKEERGRGNFPDRFSARQFPNYSSELNVNALLLGDSALYLCASSFHTAGGFFGPGTRLTVL.

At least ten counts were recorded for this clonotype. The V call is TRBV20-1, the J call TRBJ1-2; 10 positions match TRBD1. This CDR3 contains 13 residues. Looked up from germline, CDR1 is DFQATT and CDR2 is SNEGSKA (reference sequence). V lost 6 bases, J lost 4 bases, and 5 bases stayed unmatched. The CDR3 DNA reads TGCAGTGCGGAGGACAGGGGGGGCTATGGCTACACCTTC. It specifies CSAEDRGGYGYTF.

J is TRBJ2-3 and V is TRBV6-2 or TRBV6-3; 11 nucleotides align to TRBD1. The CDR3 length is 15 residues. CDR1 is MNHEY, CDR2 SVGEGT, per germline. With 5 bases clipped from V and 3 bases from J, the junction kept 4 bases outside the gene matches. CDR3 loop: CASSHGTGGTDTQYF. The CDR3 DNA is TGTGCCAGCAGTCACGGGACAGGGGGAACAGATACGCAGTATTTT.

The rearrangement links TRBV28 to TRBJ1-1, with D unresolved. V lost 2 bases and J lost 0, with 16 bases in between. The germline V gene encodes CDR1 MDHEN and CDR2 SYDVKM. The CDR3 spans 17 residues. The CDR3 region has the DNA TGTGCCAGCAGTTTAAGGTTTGGACGGGCAATGAACACTGAAGCTTTCTTT. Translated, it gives CASSLRFGRAMNTEAFF.

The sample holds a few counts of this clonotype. CDR3 in amino acids: CASSPGLGYSYNEQFF. For the CDR3, the DNA is TGTGCCAGCAGCCCGGGACTAGGTTACTCCTACAATGAGCAGTTCTTC. The V gene is TRBV12-3 or TRBV12-4, the J gene TRBJ2-1, with 8 bases lining up with TRBD2. This CDR3 has 16 residues. With 6 bases clipped from V and 0 bases from J, the junction kept 7 bases outside the gene matches.

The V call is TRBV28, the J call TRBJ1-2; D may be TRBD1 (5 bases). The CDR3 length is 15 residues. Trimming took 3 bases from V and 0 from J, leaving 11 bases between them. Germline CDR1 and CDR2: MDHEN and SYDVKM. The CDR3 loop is CASSFEGPANYGYTF. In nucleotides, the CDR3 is TGTGCCAGCAGTTTTGAGGGGCCAGCTAACTATGGCTACACCTTC.

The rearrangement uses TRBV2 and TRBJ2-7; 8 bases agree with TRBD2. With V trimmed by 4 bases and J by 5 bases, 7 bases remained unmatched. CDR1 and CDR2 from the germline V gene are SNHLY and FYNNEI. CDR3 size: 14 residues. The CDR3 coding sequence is TGTGCCAGCAGTGGAGGGACTAGAGTAAACGAGCAGTACTTC. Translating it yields CASSGGTRVNEQYF. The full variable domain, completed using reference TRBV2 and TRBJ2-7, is EPEVTQTPSHQVTQMGQEVILRCVPISNHLYFYWYRQILGQKVEFLVSFYNNEISEKSEIFDDQFSVERPDGSNFTLKIRSTKLEDSAMYFCASSGGTRVNEQYFGPGTRLTVT.